This TCR beta chain was identified in a study of blood T cell repertoires in COVID-19 (dated by TCRdb to the early 2020s). Looking at the study overall: Samples from collaborators originated in the United States, Italy and Spain and spanned both the acute and convalescent phases of COVID-19. Nearly every sample came with metadata listing a de-identified subject ID, COVID-19 status, age in years and sex. Subjects who had been exposed to COVID-19, were actively infected with it, or had recovered from it provided the deeply sampled blood TCRbeta repertoires that made up the dataset. The samples were drawn from two sources: the first 160 participants of the ongoing ImmuneRACE study, and 1,254 subjects contributed by 6 global collaborators. Where available, HLA class I and class II types were taken from metadata supplied by the sample provider and were not determined by assay-based typing. The material from the prospective study consisted of cDNA or gDNA derived from T cells, B-cell-depleted T cells, or PBMCs. A freely available public database, intended as a resource for researchers studying the immune response to SARS-CoV-2, is where the repertoires were released. Overall study results and their limits: The quantity of clinical and demographic metadata differed by source and by participant and was supplied without curation.

The table lists this clone with a few counts. Its antigen is unknown. No base qualities exist here, and no much larger clone lies one base off it. The immunoSEQ Assay, a bias-controlled multiplex PCR, was used to amplify TCRbeta CDR3 regions from genomic DNA. For the original study's pipeline: The number of nucleated cells in each sample was estimated from the amplification of reference gene primers within the assay. To quantify the absolute abundance of each unique TCRbeta CDR3 rearrangement, sequence reads were collapsed and filtered. For each sample, productive Simpson clonality was calculated as the square root of Simpson's diversity index over productive rearrangements. Sourced from immuneACCESS, this table was stored by TCRdb with only in-frame sequences that have V and J called. A share of the clones is absent; for the studies checked, an unresolved V gene accounts for under half, and the remainder has no known explanation. V and J calls and clone size are given by that table; D and trimming were obtained from the DNA. The sample has roughly 200,000 clones on record, about four fifths of them singletons. 6% to 7.5% of the sample rests with the top ten.

V is pared back by 3 bases and J by 8 bases, with 22 bases lying between the germline termini. CDR1 and CDR2 were assigned from the germline V gene (reference sequence) as GTSNPN and SVGIG. The CDR3, cysteine through phenylalanine, is 15 amino acids long. Just the 45-base CDR3 DNA is kept, in frame starting at base 1. Collaborating institutions collected whole blood in K2EDTA tubes following their own protocols. For TCRbeta analysis, collaborator samples were shipped as frozen whole blood, as isolated PBMCs, or as DNA extracted from either sample type. The rearrangement combines TRBV30 with TRBJ1-2, with a tentative D gene TRBD1 over 6 matching bases. What was sequenced was peripheral blood. This TCR was sampled from a man between 65 and 79 years old with active or convalescent COVID-19. The DNA sequence is as follows: TGTGCCTGGAGCCACGGACGGACAGTGGCCTTGGGCTACACCTTC. The resulting protein is CAWSHGRTVALGYTF.